This T cell receptor (beta chain) was recovered during a study of vaccination and CD4 T cells after COVID-19. The time point: late sampling 161 to 241 days after vaccination in three convalescent patients. Treatment denoted: approximately 11-day PBMC culture with coronavirus spike peptide pools or control peptides (ViraFEST assay). With respect to this clonotype: Its antigen is as yet unknown.

CDR1 is MDHEN, CDR2 SYDVKM, per germline. CDR3 size: 15 residues. V dropped 4 bases and J dropped 4; count of bases not matched to a gene: 8. Sequenced with the Oncomine TCR Beta short-read assay was DNA taken from cultured CD4+ T cells. One entry per CDR3 protein, called by TCRdb with MiXCR from the PCR reads. Counted here are tens of thousands of distinct CDR3 sequences, 25% to 30% occurring once; the ten biggest clones make up less than 9%. Study-wide findings and caveats: A nonsignificant median increase from about 20 to 38 SARS-CoV-2-reactive clonotypes was observed. Vaccine-specific clones numbering 304 of 307 showed spike mono-reactivity in convalescent patients.

This chain links TRBV28 with TRBJ2-5, with 8 bases lining up with TRBD2. Specimen: CD4+ T cells from blood, cultured in vitro, collected about 7 months after SARS-CoV-2 vaccination. The TCR sequence derives from a human donor who had recovered from COVID-19. The CDR3 bases are TGTGCCAGCAGTTCACGGTCGGGAGGGGGAGAGACCCAGTACTTC. Translated, it gives CASSSRSGGGETQYF.